A selection of T cell receptor beta chains follows, all from one sample in a study of blood T cell repertoires in COVID-19. Data came from immunoSEQ multiplex PCR; TCRdb stores just in-frame clones and leaves some out. The repertoire has 80,000 to 95,000 clones, about 86% of them found once; the top ten carry about a fifth. Sequences were obtained from peripheral blood. The receptors come from an elderly woman in a cohort sampled during active or convalescent COVID-19. The conserved cysteine and the conserved F or W are not part of the CDR3 here. Fields, in order: clone size, V gene, J gene, D gene, CDR3 protein. The D gene is left open where the match is weak. Clone size appears in some rows only: once, few, many, or a class for an expanded clone.

size: -; V: TRBV15; J: TRBJ1-1; D: TRBD1; CDR3: ATSGRDRGNTEAF
size: -; V: TRBV9; J: TRBJ2-2; D: -; CDR3: ASSVATAYTGELF
size: -; V: TRBV7-8; J: TRBJ2-1; D: -; CDR3: ASSPLGGKQF
size: -; V: TRBV6-5; J: TRBJ1-1; D: -; CDR3: ASSYSRRWAVEAF
size: -; V: TRBV6-5; J: TRBJ2-2; D: -; CDR3: ASRRGTGELF
size: many; V: TRBV7-3; J: TRBJ1-5; D: -; CDR3: ASSLYPDQPQH
size: -; V: TRBV6-5; J: TRBJ2-7; D: TRBD2; CDR3: ASQRGAGGIYEQY
size: -; V: TRBV7-2; J: TRBJ2-2; D: TRBD2; CDR3: ASSRTSGNTGELF
size: -; V: TRBV5-4; J: TRBJ2-5; D: TRBD2; CDR3: ASSPREGTSETQY
size: -; V: TRBV28; J: TRBJ1-2; D: -; CDR3: ASSLGPYGYT
size: -; V: TRBV6-5; J: TRBJ2-1; D: TRBD2; CDR3: ASRLAGYNEQF
size: -; V: TRBV6-5; J: TRBJ1-4; D: -; CDR3: ARAKGATNEKLF
size: -; V: TRBV3-1/TRBV3-2; J: TRBJ1-6; D: -; CDR3: ASSLQGQESSPLH
size: -; V: TRBV10-3; J: TRBJ2-1; D: TRBD2; CDR3: AISGPAVTSGPSSYNEQF
size: -; V: TRBV3-1/TRBV3-2; J: TRBJ2-5; D: TRBD2; CDR3: ASSQVAGDPQETQY
size: -; V: TRBV28; J: TRBJ1-5; D: TRBD1; CDR3: ASSFAGQGYNQPQH
size: few; V: TRBV29-1; J: TRBJ2-7; D: TRBD2; CDR3: SVELAGVIPSEQY
size: -; V: TRBV7-3; J: TRBJ2-2; D: -; CDR3: ASSPPGSRNTGELF
size: -; V: TRBV5-6; J: TRBJ2-7; D: -; CDR3: ASSQGGDFYEQY
size: -; V: TRBV9; J: TRBJ2-3; D: -; CDR3: ASSPIPSNTQY
size: -; V: TRBV9; J: TRBJ2-3; D: TRBD2; CDR3: ASSVVAGSTDTQY
size: -; V: TRBV11-2; J: TRBJ2-1; D: TRBD2; CDR3: ASSPLAGGHNEQF
size: -; V: TRBV25-1; J: TRBJ2-5; D: TRBD2; CDR3: ASSGTSGAKETQY
size: -; V: TRBV19; J: TRBJ1-3; D: -; CDR3: ATWSGGLGNTIY
size: -; V: TRBV4-1; J: TRBJ2-6; D: TRBD2; CDR3: ASSLLTSGSSGANVLT
size: few; V: TRBV27; J: TRBJ1-4; D: -; CDR3: ASSYRPATNEKLF